The 15 T cell receptor beta chains reported below all come from one sample, sequenced in a study of blood T cell repertoires in COVID-19 (dated by TCRdb to the early 2020s). Libraries were prepared through the immunoSEQ multiplex PCR assay. TCRdb carries this immuneACCESS record with in-frame sequences only. Its versions omit some clonotypes, under half of them owing to an unresolved V gene in the studies checked, with the rest unexplained. The sample data list some 490,000 clones, and about 85% of these were observed just once. The ten largest account for roughly 8.5% of the sample. What was sequenced was PBMCs or T cells enriched from blood (not recorded which). All receptors derive from a woman aged 55-69 years who had recovered from COVID-19.

This chain uses TRBV2 with TRBJ2-5; a possible D gene is TRBD1 (6 bases). The ends were cut back, 6 bases at V and 0 bases at J, with 11 bases in the middle. The CDR3 runs to 14 residues. Germline CDR1 SNHLY, CDR2 FYNNEI. CDR3 residues: CASRDNRDQETQYF. CDR3 coding DNA: TGTGCCAGCAGGGACAACAGGGACCAAGAGACCCAGTACTTC.

The rearrangement links TRBV4-2 to TRBJ2-5; tentative D call: TRBD2 (7 bases). The CDR3 sequence is 14 residues long. Between the trimmed V and J ends, which lost 2 bases and 4 bases, there was a span of 11 bases. Germline V lookup: CDR1 LGHNA, CDR2 YNFKEQ. This CDR3 reads CASSQRGGGETQYF. The CDR3 DNA reads TGTGCCAGCAGCCAAAGGGGGGGCGGAGAGACCCAGTACTTC.

The count of this clone is one. This sequence joins TRBV2 and TRBJ2-4; D is possibly TRBD1 (6 bases). The V gene's germline CDR1 is SNHLY and CDR2 FYNNEI. V gave up 2 bases and J gave up 7 bases, with 6 bases separating them. The CDR3 is 12 residues long. The CDR3 DNA follows: TGTGCCAGCAGTGAACAGGGGAACATTCAGTACTTC. Its translation: CASSEQGNIQYF.

This clone was seen a handful of times. The chain couples TRBV29-1 to TRBJ1-2, with unresolved D. The CDR3 covers 11 residues. Germline-derived CDR1 and CDR2 are SQVTM and ANQGSEA. The V gene lost 0 bases and the J gene lost 8 bases, with 7 bases spanning the gap. Here the CDR3 DNA reads TGCAGCGTTGAAGAAGGGAGGGGCTACACCTTC. It translates to CSVEEGRGYTF.

The J gene is TRBJ1-1, the V gene TRBV7-8; no firm D call. CDR1 is SGHVS and CDR2 is FQNEAQ in the germline V gene. The CDR3 is 14 amino acids. With 5 bases removed from V and 0 bases from J, the gap between germline ends came to 10 bases. DNA for the CDR3: TGTGCCAGCAGCCACCCGGGGATGAACACTGAAGCTTTCTTT. Its translation: CASSHPGMNTEAFF.

The rearrangement links TRBV19 to TRBJ2-1, with no clear D. The CDR3 consists of 17 residues. Trimming left V 2 bases short and J 0 bases short, with 14 bases between. CDR1 and CDR2 (germline): LNHDA, SQIVND (reference sequence). The CDR3 loop is CASSISAVRSSYNEQFF. The CDR3 nucleotides are TGTGCCAGTAGTATATCCGCAGTGAGGAGCTCCTACAATGAGCAGTTCTTC. The entire variable domain, with the rest obtained from reference TRBV19 and TRBJ2-1, is as follows: DGGITQSPKYLFRKEGQNVTLSCEQNLNHDAMYWYRQDPGQGLRLIYYSQIVNDFQKGDIAEGYSVSREKKESFPLTVTSAQKNPTAFYLCASSISAVRSSYNEQFFGPGTRLTVL.

About this clone itself: No DNA is shown, since the ends of the CDR3 on it are uncertain; the CDR3 is the one TCRdb lists. This chain links TRBV28 with TRBJ2-7; the listed D gene, TRBD1, was not tested against the DNA. Germline loops: CDR1 MDHEN, CDR2 SYDVKM. The CDR3 has 15 residues if both end residues are counted. The CDR3 protein is CASSTSTGGSYEQYV.

The V and J genes are TRBV3-1 (or the pseudogene TRBV3-2) and TRBJ1-1, with 7 bases fitting TRBD1. J was trimmed by 0 bases and V by 4 bases; bases with no gene match: 11. The CDR3 consists of 17 residues. The germline gives CDR1 LGHDT, CDR2 YNNKEL (reference sequence). The CDR3 spells CASSRGQVLGMNTEAFF. The CDR3 DNA reads TGTGCCAGCAGCCGCGGACAGGTTTTAGGAATGAACACTGAAGCTTTCTTT.

The rearrangement joins TRBV10-3 to TRBJ1-2, with 10 bases fitting TRBD1. The length of the CDR3 is 15 residues. J was trimmed by 6 bases and V by 2 bases; bases with no gene match: 6. Germline CDR1 reads ENHRY; CDR2 reads SYGVKD. CDR3 sequence: CAISEEDRGNHGYTF. Here the CDR3 DNA reads TGTGCCATCAGTGAGGAGGACAGGGGGAACCATGGCTACACCTTC.

CDR3 amino acids: CASSLDYNVETQYF. Here the CDR3 DNA reads TGTGCCAGCAGCTTGGACTATAACGTAGAGACCCAGTACTTC. The chain carries TRBV5-5 and TRBJ2-5, with D unresolved. Trimming took off 0 bases at V and 4 bases at J, with 10 bases between the two ends. Germline V gives CDR1 SGHKS, CDR2 YYEKEE (reference sequence). CDR3 size: 14 residues.

V is TRBV3-1 (or the pseudogene TRBV3-2) and J is TRBJ1-1, with D perhaps TRBD1 (6 bases). The CDR3 covers 13 residues. V was cut by 4 bases and J by 5 bases, with 11 bases left in between. Germline V CDR1 and CDR2: LGHDT, YNNKEL (reference sequence). CDR3 DNA sequence: TGTGCCAGCAGCCCTCAGGGGTTAACTGAAGCTTTCTTT. Encoded protein: CASSPQGLTEAFF.

This clone was found once. V is TRBV2 and J is TRBJ1-1; 7 positions match TRBD1. CDR1 and CDR2 from the germline V gene are SNHLY and FYNNEI. The ends lost 6 bases at V and 9 bases at J; junction bases unmatched: 13. This CDR3 is 14 amino acids long. The DNA of the CDR3 is TGTGCCAGCAGCAAACTCACCGGGACAGAAAAAGCTTTCTTT. This gives the protein CASSKLTGTEKAFF.

V and J are TRBV2 and TRBJ1-1; D not resolved. The CDR3 is made up of 12 amino acids. The V and J ends lost 4 bases and 3 bases respectively, with 6 bases between them. The germline gives CDR1 SNHLY, CDR2 FYNNEI. This CDR3 reads CASSAGDTEAFF. In DNA form, the CDR3 reads TGTGCCAGCAGTGCCGGGGACACTGAAGCTTTCTTT.

The chain couples TRBV5-1 to TRBJ1-4, with 10 nucleotides matching TRBD1. The CDR3 sequence is 17 residues long. From germline, CDR1 is SGHRS and CDR2 YFSETQ. V gave up 5 bases and J gave up 4 bases; unmatched junction bases: 11. DNA of the CDR3: TGCGCCAGCAGTTTCATCGCCGACAGGGGGCTTAATGAAAAACTGTTTTTT. This codes for CASSFIADRGLNEKLFF.

The J gene is TRBJ2-1, the V gene TRBV9; TRBD2 agrees at 9 bases. Trimming took 2 bases from V and 8 from J; bases not matched to a gene: 8. The germline V gene encodes CDR1 SGDLS and CDR2 YYNGEE. The CDR3 is 15 residues long. In DNA, the CDR3 is TGTGCCAGCAGCGTCCAGACGGGACTAGCCGATGAGCAGTTCTTC. This codes for CASSVQTGLADEQFF.